One sample yielded the 25 T cell receptor beta chains listed below, sequenced in a study of long-term antiretroviral therapy in people with HIV. This was the immunoSEQ v3.0 assay at survey level. TCRdb's copy holds only in-frame clones and misses some; the assay was immunoSEQ multiplex PCR. The table includes approximately 24,000 clones, about 80% detected once. The sequences come from unsorted PBMCs, collected about 6.1 years after starting antiretroviral therapy. These receptors were obtained from a man aged 25 to 40 with HIV.

There are a few counts of this clone. This chain connects TRBV27 to TRBJ2-7; 8 positions match TRBD1. Germline values: CDR1 MNHEY, CDR2 SMNVEV (reference sequence). V dropped 0 bases and J dropped 2; count of bases not matched to a gene: 12. The CDR3 has 18 residues. The CDR3: CASSLSGNYRGRPYEQYF. The CDR3 DNA reads as TGTGCCAGCAGTTTATCGGGGAATTACAGGGGGAGGCCCTACGAGCAGTACTTC.

The chain has TRBV19 and TRBJ1-1; TRBD1 is a possible D gene (6 bases). Trimming pared 5 bases from V and 1 base from J, leaving 11 bases between. The CDR3 length is 14 residues. Per germline, CDR1 LNHDA and CDR2 SQIVND (reference sequence). CDR3 amino acids: CASSLTTGNTEAFF. In nucleotides, the CDR3 is TGTGCCAGTAGTCTAACGACAGGGAACACTGAAGCTTTCTTT.

This chain connects TRBV4-1 to TRBJ1-5; D is unresolved. Germline CDR1 reads MGHRA; CDR2 reads YSYEKL. Trimming took 1 base from V and 7 from J, leaving 14 bases between them. The CDR3 is 15 residues long. The CDR3: CASSQAGNGKQPQHF. DNA for the CDR3: TGCGCCAGCAGCCAAGCGGGGAACGGGAAGCAGCCCCAGCATTTT.

The chain has TRBV6-5 and TRBJ2-3, with 9 positions matching TRBD2. V lost 7 bases to trimming and J lost 1 base; unmatched junction nucleotides: 6. CDR1 MNHEY and CDR2 SVGAGI come from the germline V gene. This CDR3 is built from 15 residues. The CDR3 loop is CASNQLAGGTDTQYF. CDR3 nucleotides: TGTGCCAGCAATCAATTAGCGGGGGGCACAGATACGCAGTATTTT.

This chain joins TRBV6-6 and TRBJ2-7; 9 bases match TRBD1. V shed 5 bases and J 6 bases; nucleotides not matched to a gene: 5. The CDR3 loop spans 13 amino acids. Germline V CDR1 and CDR2: MNHNY, SVGAGI (reference sequence). For the CDR3, the DNA is TGTGCCAGCAGTGGAAGGACAGGGGCCGAGCAGTACTTC. This sequence encodes CASSGRTGAEQYF.

The genes are TRBV11-2 and TRBJ1-1, with D unclear. CDR3 length equals 14 residues. Deletions cut 2 bases from V and 0 bases from J, with 7 bases between. CDR1 is SGHAT, CDR2 FQNNGV, per germline. CDR3 protein: CASSLQLMNTEAFF. CDR3 sequence (DNA): TGTGCCAGCAGCTTACAGCTTATGAACACTGAAGCTTTCTTT.

The chain joins TRBV7-3 to TRBJ2-1; TRBD1 agrees at 9 bases. This CDR3 has 15 residues. Germline trimming cut 2 bases from V and 8 bases from J; bases unmatched to any gene: 7. Germline CDR1 reads SGHTA; CDR2 reads FQGTGA. The CDR3 sequence is CASSLGTGTMDEQFF. As DNA, the CDR3 is TGTGCCAGCAGCTTAGGGACAGGGACAATGGATGAGCAGTTCTTC.

This clone has only a few counts. This chain links TRBV27 with TRBJ1-1; 11 bases are a match to TRBD1. CDR1 is MNHEY and CDR2 is SMNVEV in the germline V gene (reference sequence). The CDR3 covers 15 residues. After removal of 4 bases from V and 3 bases from J, the junction contained 4 bases not matched to a gene. CDR3 DNA: TGTGCCAGCAGTTCCCGGGACAGGGGGTACACTGAAGCTTTCTTT. As protein: CASSSRDRGYTEAFF.

The V gene is TRBV7-2, the J gene TRBJ2-7, with 9 bases aligning to TRBD1. The germline gives CDR1 SGHTA, CDR2 FQGNSA. V dropped 4 bases and J dropped 2; count of bases not matched to a gene: 3. The CDR3 loop spans 14 amino acids. Here the CDR3 reads CASSSRQGAYEQYF. For the CDR3, the DNA is TGTGCCAGCAGCTCGCGACAGGGGGCCTACGAGCAGTACTTC.

V usage is TRBV5-1 and J usage is TRBJ1-1, with 10 bases aligning to TRBD1. In germline, CDR1 is SGHRS, CDR2 YFSETQ. The CDR3 spans 14 residues. V lost 4 bases and J lost 5; bases outside the gene matches: 5. The CDR3 DNA sequence: TGCGCCAGCAGCCTGACAGGGGGCGAGACTGAAGCTTTCTTT. Translating gives CASSLTGGETEAFF.

The rearrangement uses TRBV11-2 and TRBJ1-5; D is unresolved. Germline CDR1 and CDR2: SGHAT and FQNNGV. This CDR3 region has 15 residues. V dropped 4 bases and J dropped 2 bases, with 12 bases sitting between them. The CDR3 coding sequence is TGTGCCAGCAGCTCCTCAGGTTCTGGCAATCAGCCCCAGCATTTT. Translation gives CASSSSGSGNQPQHF.

The chain is built from TRBV5-1 and TRBJ1-1; TRBD1 might be the D (5 bases). Germline CDR1 SGHRS, CDR2 YFSETQ. Between the trimmed V and J ends, which lost 0 bases and 0 bases, there was a span of 9 bases. The CDR3 runs 15 residues. CDR3 nucleotides: TGCGCCAGCAGCTTGGATCGACAGATGAACACTGAAGCTTTCTTT. The encoded protein is CASSLDRQMNTEAFF. Using reference TRBV5-1 and TRBJ1-1 for the parts outside the CDR3, the full variable domain is KAGVTQTPRYLIKTRGQQVTLSCSPISGHRSVSWYQQTPGQGLQFLFEYFSETQRNKGNFPGRFSGRQFSNSRSEMNVSTLELGDSALYLCASSLDRQMNTEAFFGQGTRLTVV.

The chain is built from TRBV6-5 and TRBJ1-1, with D perhaps TRBD1 (6 bases). The V gene's germline CDR1 is MNHEY and CDR2 SVGAGI. The CDR3 spans 13 residues. V lost 1 base and J 4 bases, leaving 7 bases between the germline ends. The chain's CDR3 is CASSYWGATEAFF. The CDR3, as DNA: TGTGCCAGCAGTTACTGGGGGGCCACTGAAGCTTTCTTT.

V and J are TRBV4-2 and TRBJ1-1, with 7 bases identical to TRBD1. Trimming took 0 bases from V and 7 from J; bases not matched to a gene: 5. Per the germline V gene, CDR1 is LGHNA and CDR2 is YNFKEQ. The CDR3 runs 14 residues. The DNA for the CDR3 is TGTGCCAGCAGCCAAGATCGATCAGGGGGTGAAGCTTTCTTT. This encodes CASSQDRSGGEAFF.

The chain links TRBV5-6 to TRBJ2-1; D might be TRBD2 (5 bases). From germline, CDR1 is SGHDT and CDR2 YYEEEE. The CDR3 is 16 residues long. The V and J ends lost 3 bases and 4 bases respectively, with 17 bases between them. This CDR3 reads CASSYGAEYGYNEQFF. The DNA for the CDR3 is TGTGCCAGCAGCTACGGAGCGGAGTACGGGTACAATGAGCAGTTCTTC. The full variable domain, in which reference TRBV5-6 and TRBJ2-1 provide the parts outside the CDR3, is DAGVTQSPTHLIKTRGQQVTLRCSPKSGHDTVSWYQQALGQGPQFIFQYYEEEERQRGNFPDRFSGHQFPNYSSELNVNALLLGDSALYLCASSYGAEYGYNEQFFGPGTRLTVL.

J is TRBJ2-1 and V is TRBV7-8; D possibly corresponds to TRBD2 (7 bases). The V end lost 5 bases, the J end lost 10 bases, and 24 bases lay between the germline ends. Germline values: CDR1 SGHVS, CDR2 FQNEAQ. The CDR3 spans 16 residues. CDR3 nucleotide sequence: TGTGCCAGCAGCGGAGGGGGGGTCGGGGGATACCTCGAGCAGTTCTTC. It yields the protein CASSGGGVGGYLEQFF.

The chain employs TRBV7-9 and TRBJ2-7; D ambiguous. CDR1 and CDR2 (germline): SEHNR, FQNEAQ (reference sequence). The V end was cut by 3 bases, the J end by 2 bases, with 8 bases between. The CDR3 totals 13 residues. The CDR3 DNA reads TGTGCCAGCAGCTTGTTCTCTCCCTACGAGCAGTACTTC. The encoded protein is CASSLFSPYEQYF. Combining the CDR3 with reference TRBV7-9 and TRBJ2-7 gives the whole variable domain DTGVSQNPRHKITKRGQNVTFRCDPISEHNRLYWYRQTLGQGPEFLTYFQNEAQLEKSRLLSDRFSAERPKGSFSTLEIQRTEQGDSAMYLCASSLFSPYEQYFGPGTRLTVT.

The chain is built from TRBV5-6 and TRBJ1-5, with 12 positions matching TRBD1. The V gene end was trimmed by 3 bases and the J gene end by 7 bases; junction bases not matched to a gene: 2. The CDR3 runs 14 residues. Germline assignment: CDR1 SGHDT and CDR2 YYEEEE. CDR3 protein: CASSWGQGAQPQHF. The CDR3 coding sequence is TGTGCCAGCAGCTGGGGACAGGGGGCACAGCCCCAGCATTTT.

The chain couples TRBV18 to TRBJ1-5; TRBD1 matches at 7 bases. This CDR3 is 14 amino acids long. CDR1 is KGHSH, CDR2 LQKENI, per germline. V gave up 5 bases and J gave up 5 bases; unmatched junction bases: 6. CDR3: CASSSRQGDQPQHF. The CDR3 DNA sequence: TGTGCCAGCTCATCGCGACAGGGAGATCAGCCCCAGCATTTT. Full variable domain (rest looked up from reference TRBV18 and TRBJ1-5): NAGVMQNPRHLVRRRGQEARLRCSPMKGHSHVYWYRQLPEEGLKFMVYLQKENIIDESGMPKERFSAEFPKEGPSILRIQQVVRGDSAAYFCASSSRQGDQPQHFGDGTRLSIL.

The chain uses TRBV5-4 and TRBJ1-2; D remains unclear. The V end lost 2 bases, the J end lost 8 bases, and 16 bases lay between the germline ends. Per germline, CDR1 SGHNT and CDR2 YYREEE (reference sequence). The CDR3 totals 14 residues. This CDR3 is CASSLSGGTRGYTF. The CDR3 DNA sequence: TGTGCCAGCAGCTTATCAGGTGGAACTAGGGGCTACACCTTC. The whole variable domain, filled in from reference TRBV5-4 and TRBJ1-2, reads ETGVTQSPTHLIKTRGQQVTLRCSSQSGHNTVSWYQQALGQGPQFIFQYYREEENGRGNFPPRFSGLQFPNYSSELNVNALELDDSALYLCASSLSGGTRGYTFGSGTRLTVV.

The gene calls are TRBV4-1 and TRBJ1-2; no clear D gene. CDR3 size: 16 residues. Trimming removed 5 bases from V and 4 bases from J, with 20 bases in between. Germline loops: CDR1 MGHRA, CDR2 YSYEKL. The chain's CDR3 is CASSEVASASTYGYTF. DNA for the CDR3: TGCGCCAGCAGCGAGGTAGCTTCGGCATCGACCTATGGCTACACCTTC.

This rearrangement joins TRBV19 to TRBJ2-1; 7 bases match TRBD2. Looked up from germline, CDR1 is LNHDA and CDR2 is SQIVND (reference sequence). V lost 3 bases to trimming and J lost 5 bases; unmatched junction nucleotides: 1. The CDR3 length is 13 residues. The CDR3 sequence is CASSISGDNEQFF. CDR3 nucleotides: TGTGCCAGTAGTATCAGCGGGGACAATGAGCAGTTCTTC.

The genes are TRBV7-2 and TRBJ1-4; no definite D call. V shed 3 bases and J shed 3 bases, with 5 bases lying between them. The CDR3 consists of 13 residues. Looked up from germline, CDR1 is SGHTA and CDR2 is FQGNSA. CDR3 region: CASSFEANEKLFF. CDR3 coding DNA: TGTGCCAGCAGCTTCGAGGCTAATGAAAAACTGTTTTTT.

Only a few counts were recorded for this clone. V and J are TRBV28 and TRBJ2-1, with 10 bases lining up with TRBD2. After removal of 2 bases from V and 4 bases from J, the junction contained 8 bases not matched to a gene. This CDR3 has 17 amino acids. Germline lookup yields CDR1 MDHEN and CDR2 SYDVKM. The chain's CDR3 is CASSLVQRGGLYNEQFF. CDR3 DNA sequence: TGTGCCAGCAGTTTAGTACAGCGGGGGGGCCTTTACAATGAGCAGTTCTTC.

The DNA for the CDR3 is TGTGCCAGCAGTTCACCGGGACGGATCTCTGGGGCCAACGTCCTGACTTTC. Translation: CASSSPGRISGANVLTF. V and J are TRBV28 and TRBJ2-6; TRBD1 or TRBD2 may be the D gene (5 bases each). The germline gives CDR1 MDHEN, CDR2 SYDVKM. CDR3 size: 17 residues. V was pared by 4 bases and J by 0 bases, with 13 bases between.